A single sample is the source of the 28 T cell receptor beta chains below, sequenced in a study of T cell responses to AZD1222 COVID-19 vaccine. The method was immunoSEQ multiplex PCR; TCRdb's version includes in-frame clones alone and lacks a portion of them. The repertoire holds 95,000 to 150,000 clones, with approximately 85% as singletons. Sequences were derived from peripheral blood, sampled on day 0 of AZD1222 vaccination. The receptors derive from an adult in good health.

This clone was counted once. The gene calls are TRBV19 and TRBJ1-5; D unresolved. The germline CDR1 and CDR2 sequences are LNHDA and SQIVND (reference sequence). V was shortened by 3 bases and J by 4 bases, with 13 bases between the two germline ends. The CDR3 length is 15 residues. The CDR3 DNA reads TGTGCCAGTAGTATCTCGCAGACCTTAAATCAGCCCCAGCATTTT. Protein product: CASSISQTLNQPQHF.

This chain joins TRBV7-9 and TRBJ1-1; TRBD1 aligns across 7 bases. Looked up from germline, CDR1 is SEHNR and CDR2 is FQNEAQ (reference sequence). The ends lost 5 bases at V and 1 base at J; junction bases unmatched: 10. This CDR3 contains 16 residues. The DNA of the CDR3 is TGTGCCAGCAGCGGCCCGGACAGGCAGGCGAACACTGAAGCTTTCTTT. Its protein product is CASSGPDRQANTEAFF.

This rearrangement joins TRBV9 to TRBJ1-4; D is perhaps TRBD1 (5 bases). V lost 4 bases and J lost 5, with 21 bases in between. CDR3 length: 17 residues. In germline, CDR1 is SGDLS, CDR2 YYNGEE. This chain's CDR3 is CASSRGGVGRLNEKLFF. CDR3 nucleotide sequence: TGTGCCAGCAGCAGGGGAGGGGTCGGGAGGTTGAATGAAAAACTGTTTTTT.

V gene TRBV28 combines with J gene TRBJ1-6, with D possibly matching TRBD1 (6 bases). Germline CDR1 MDHEN, CDR2 SYDVKM. The length of the CDR3 is 15 residues. V gave up 5 bases and J gave up 7 bases, with 15 bases separating them. The CDR3 DNA sequence: TGTGCCAGCAGTGAGGGGGGCGGGCTCAATTCACCCCTCCACTTT. Its protein is CASSEGGGLNSPLHF.

This chain connects TRBV24-1 to TRBJ2-2, with D possibly TRBD2 on 5 matching bases. Germline CDR1 and CDR2: KGHDR and SFDVKD. CDR3 length: 13 amino acids. V was cut by 10 bases and J by 7 bases, with 15 bases left in between. CDR3 coding DNA: TGTGCCACAGCGGAACACCGGGGCGGGGAGCTGTTTTTT. Translated: CATAEHRGGELFF.

The V gene is TRBV2, the J gene TRBJ1-1; no reliable D call. There are 12 residues in the CDR3. Germline assignment: CDR1 SNHLY and CDR2 FYNNEI. Trimming stripped 6 bases from V and 8 bases from J, with 13 bases between. CDR3 DNA sequence: TGTGCCAGCAGCTTAAGGGTTTCAGAAGCTTTCTTT. Translating it yields CASSLRVSEAFF.

The genes are TRBV7-8 and TRBJ1-1; D gene ambiguous. Trimming cost V 2 bases and J 2 bases, with 9 bases left between them. CDR1 and CDR2 from the germline V gene are SGHVS and FQNEAQ. The CDR3 contains 14 residues. The CDR3, as DNA: TGTGCCAGCAGCTTAAGTTGGGGAAACACTGAAGCTTTCTTT. Encoded protein: CASSLSWGNTEAFF.

The DNA for the CDR3 is TGTGCCAGCAGTTCGGGACACTCCTACGAGCAGTACTTC. Translating gives CASSSGHSYEQYF. This chain connects TRBV6-2 or TRBV6-3 to TRBJ2-7; TRBD1 is a possible D gene (6 bases). V was trimmed by 4 bases and J by 0 bases, leaving 7 bases between them. This CDR3 is built from 13 residues. The germline V gene has CDR1 MNHEY and CDR2 SVGEGT.

The chain couples TRBV7-9 to TRBJ1-5, with 10 bases aligning to TRBD1. The CDR3 totals 17 residues. V shed 1 base, J shed 1 base, and the junction held 4 bases outside the gene matches. Germline V gene lookup returns CDR1 SEHNR and CDR2 FQNEAQ (reference sequence). CDR3 sequence: CASSLGTGGWSNQPQHF. The CDR3 DNA is TGTGCCAGCAGCTTAGGGACAGGGGGATGGAGCAATCAGCCCCAGCATTTT.

CDR3 DNA sequence: TGTGCCAGCAGCGGGGCGACTAGCGGCAATGAGCAGTTCTTC. It is translated as CASSGATSGNEQFF. The gene calls are TRBV13 and TRBJ2-1, with 9 positions matching TRBD2. Germline V lookup: CDR1 PRHDT, CDR2 FYEKMQ (reference sequence). The CDR3 spans 14 residues. Losses at the gene ends were 5 bases for V and 6 bases for J; bases not matched to a gene: 5. Full variable domain (outside the CDR3, taken from reference TRBV13 and TRBJ2-1): AAGVIQSPRHLIKEKRETATLKCYPIPRHDTVYWYQQGPGQDPQFLISFYEKMQSDKGSIPDRFSAQQFSDYHSELNMSSLELGDSALYFCASSGATSGNEQFFGPGTRLTVL.

The gene calls are TRBV24-1 and TRBJ1-6; the D gene is possibly TRBD1 (5 bases). Looked up from germline, CDR1 is KGHDR and CDR2 is SFDVKD. This CDR3 has 13 residues. With 6 bases removed from V and 7 bases from J, the gap between germline ends came to 9 bases. CDR3 region: CATSQGPNSPLHF. CDR3 in DNA: TGTGCCACCAGTCAGGGCCCCAATTCACCCCTCCACTTT.

Only one count was recorded for this clone. The V call is TRBV5-1, the J call TRBJ2-5, with 9 bases lining up with TRBD2. Germline V gives CDR1 SGHRS, CDR2 YFSETQ. Trimming removed 4 bases from V and 3 bases from J; junction bases left unmatched: 7. CDR3 length equals 15 residues. Written as DNA, the CDR3 is TGCGCCAGCAGCCCCTGGGCTAGCGGGAAAGAGACCCAGTACTTC. Its translation: CASSPWASGKETQYF.

The CDR3 DNA reads as TGTGCCAGCATAAGCGGGGCCTACGAGCAGTACTTC. Its protein product is CASISGAYEQYF. V is TRBV2 and J is TRBJ2-7; 7 nucleotides line up with TRBD2. The V segment lost 7 bases and the J segment 2 bases; nucleotides outside the gene matches: 2. The CDR3 length is 12 residues. The germline V gene has CDR1 SNHLY and CDR2 FYNNEI. Supplemented by reference TRBV2 and TRBJ2-7, the full variable domain reads EPEVTQTPSHQVTQMGQEVILRCVPISNHLYFYWYRQILGQKVEFLVSFYNNEISEKSEIFDDQFSVERPDGSNFTLKIRSTKLEDSAMYFCASISGAYEQYFGPGTRLTVT.

This chain connects TRBV24-1 to TRBJ2-7; a weak D match, TRBD1 (5 bases). V was clipped by 0 bases and J by 6 bases, with 11 bases between them. This CDR3 has 14 residues. Germline CDR1 KGHDR, CDR2 SFDVKD. The CDR3 loop is CATSDLWQGGEQYF. The CDR3 coding sequence is TGTGCCACCAGTGATTTGTGGCAGGGCGGCGAGCAGTACTTC.

This clone was seen a few times. The V call is TRBV12-5, the J call TRBJ2-2; D possibly matches TRBD1 or TRBD2 (5 bases each). There are 14 residues in the CDR3. With 9 bases removed from V and 6 bases from J, the gap between germline ends came to 17 bases. CDR1 LGHNT and CDR2 FRNRAP come from the germline V gene. CDR3 coding DNA: TGTGCTAGCCGAACGGGGCTTAGTCCCGGGGAGCTGTTTTTT. Translated: CASRTGLSPGELFF.

The chain couples TRBV28 to TRBJ1-4, with TRBD1 as a possible D gene (6 bases). This CDR3 region has 15 residues. Germline V CDR1 and CDR2: MDHEN, SYDVKM. V lost 4 bases and J lost 7, with 16 bases in between. The CDR3 nucleotides read TGTGCCAGCAGTTCACGACAGGTCGGAAGTGAAAAACTGTTTTTT. Translation: CASSSRQVGSEKLFF.

The chain uses TRBV5-4 and TRBJ1-2; D is ambiguous. Trimming left V 2 bases short and J 4 bases short, with 9 bases between. Germline V CDR1 and CDR2: SGHNT, YYREEE (reference sequence). This CDR3 region has 13 residues. The CDR3 sequence is CASSLWGFYGYTF. The DNA for the CDR3 is TGTGCCAGCAGCTTATGGGGTTTCTATGGCTACACCTTC.

The chain employs TRBV23-1 and TRBJ1-1; unclear D gene. TRBV23-1 is an ORF, and what it does is uncertain. Trimming took 7 bases from V and 1 from J, leaving 13 bases between them. The CDR3 contains 14 residues. In nucleotides, the CDR3 is TGCGCCAGCATTCTCGGTGGGGAGAACACTGAAGCTTTCTTT. It encodes CASILGGENTEAFF.

This chain uses TRBV27 with TRBJ2-7, with 7 bases identical to TRBD1. V lost 3 bases to trimming and J lost 2 bases; unmatched junction nucleotides: 13. The CDR3 has 17 residues. Germline V gene data show CDR1 as MNHEY and CDR2 as SMNVEV (reference sequence). This CDR3 is CASSFLFVGTATYEQYF. Written as DNA, the CDR3 is TGTGCCAGCAGTTTTCTGTTCGTCGGGACAGCCACCTACGAGCAGTACTTC.

The genes are TRBV3-1 (or the pseudogene TRBV3-2) and TRBJ1-6; no firm D call. Germline assignment: CDR1 LGHDT and CDR2 YNNKEL (reference sequence). The CDR3 totals 17 residues. Between the trimmed V and J ends, which lost 0 bases and 9 bases, there was a span of 18 bases. In DNA form, the CDR3 reads TGTGCCAGCAGCCAAGAGGGAGTCGGCATACGAGGTTCACCCCTCCACTTT. It is translated as CASSQEGVGIRGSPLHF.

The rearrangement uses TRBV28 and TRBJ2-7; 9 bases agree with TRBD1. In germline, CDR1 is MDHEN, CDR2 SYDVKM. CDR3 length equals 14 residues. J lost 8 bases, V lost 1 base, and 6 bases had no gene match. CDR3 amino acids: CASSLSRTGVQQYF. The CDR3 DNA reads TGTGCCAGCAGTTTATCTCGGACAGGGGTTCAGCAGTACTTC. The whole variable domain, remainder taken from reference TRBV28 and TRBJ2-7, is DVKVTQSSRYLVKRTGEKVFLECVQDMDHENMFWYRQDPGLGLRLIYFSYDVKMKEKGDIPEGYSVSREKKERFSLILESASTNQTSMYLCASSLSRTGVQQYFGPGTRLTVT.

The chain combines TRBV3-1 (or the pseudogene TRBV3-2) with TRBJ1-5, with TRBD1 as a possible D gene (6 bases). The CDR3 covers 14 residues. Germline lookup yields CDR1 LGHDT and CDR2 YNNKEL (reference sequence). V dropped 3 bases and J dropped 7 bases, with 13 bases sitting between them. In DNA form, the CDR3 reads TGTGCCAGCAGCCAGTCTCGGACAGCCCAGCCCCAGCATTTT. Its translation is CASSQSRTAQPQHF.

The chain has TRBV28 and TRBJ1-1; 8 bases fit TRBD1. The CDR3 runs 13 residues. The ends lost 11 bases at V and 10 bases at J; junction bases unmatched: 15. From germline, CDR1 is MDHEN and CDR2 SYDVKM. CDR3 protein: CAGQGWGIEGAFF. The DNA of the CDR3 is TGTGCCGGACAGGGTTGGGGAATTGAAGGAGCTTTCTTT.

The chain is built from TRBV21-1 and TRBJ1-2. TRBV21-1 is assigned pseudogene status. This CDR3 region has 14 residues. CDR3: CASTAQRPSYGYTF. The CDR3 nucleotides read TGTGCCAGCACCGCCCAAAGGCCATCATATGGCTACACCTTC.

The chain links TRBV2 to TRBJ2-7; tentatively, D is TRBD1 (8 bases). Germline V gene data show CDR1 as SNHLY and CDR2 as FYNNEI. The V gene lost 7 bases and the J gene lost 2 bases, with 18 bases spanning the gap. The CDR3 is 15 residues long. For the CDR3, the DNA is TGTGCCAGCAAGTGGGGGGGACAGGAGCCCTACGAGCAGTACTTC. As protein: CASKWGGQEPYEQYF.

This clone was detected only a few times. One end of the junction fails to match germline, which may point to a read error. The genes are TRBV29-1 and TRBJ2-5, with D perhaps TRBD2 (5 bases). CDR1 and CDR2 from the germline V gene are SQVTM and ANQGSEA. This CDR3 is built from 12 residues. CDR3 coding DNA: TGCAGCGGGACTGCGGTCCAAGGGACCCAGTACTTC. Its protein product is CSGTAVQGTQYF.

As DNA, the CDR3 is TGTGCCAGCAGCTTAGCAACGGGGAACTACGAGCAGTACTTC. The encoded protein is CASSLATGNYEQYF. The rearrangement joins TRBV7-2 to TRBJ2-7, with D possibly TRBD2 on 5 matching bases. The germline gives CDR1 SGHTA, CDR2 FQGNSA. Trimming stripped 0 bases from V and 3 bases from J, with 9 bases between. The CDR3 is 14 amino acids.

The sample holds one count of this clone. This chain connects TRBV6-1 to TRBJ1-5; unclear D gene. V lost 1 base and J lost 9, with 7 bases in between. Germline CDR1 and CDR2: MNHNS and SASEGT. CDR3 size: 12 residues. CDR3 nucleotide sequence: TGTGCCAGCAGTGAAGTTCCGAGGCCCCAGCATTTT. Translated: CASSEVPRPQHF.